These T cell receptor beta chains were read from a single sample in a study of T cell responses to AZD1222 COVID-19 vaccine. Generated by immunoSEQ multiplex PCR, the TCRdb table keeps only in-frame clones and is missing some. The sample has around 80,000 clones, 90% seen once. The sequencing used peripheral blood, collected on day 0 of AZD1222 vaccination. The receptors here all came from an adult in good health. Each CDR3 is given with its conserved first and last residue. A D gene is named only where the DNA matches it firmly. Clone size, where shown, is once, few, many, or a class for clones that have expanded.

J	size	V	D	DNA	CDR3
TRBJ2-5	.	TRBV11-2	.	TGTGCCAGCAGCTTCGCCCTCGCTATCGGGCAAGAGACCCAGTACTTC	CASSFALAIGQETQYF
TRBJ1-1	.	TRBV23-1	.	TGCGCCAGCAGAAACACTGAAGCTTTCTTT	CASRNTEAFF
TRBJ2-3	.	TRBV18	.	TGTGCCAGCTCACCAAAGCAGGAGGCCACAGATACGCAGTATTTT	CASSPKQEATDTQYF
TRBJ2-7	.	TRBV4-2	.	TGTGCCAGCAGCCAAGAAGAGGGGCTCTACGAGCAGTACTTC	CASSQEEGLYEQYF
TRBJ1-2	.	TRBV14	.	TGTGCCAGCAGCCAAGACAGGGGCTATGGCTACACCTTC	CASSQDRGYGYTF
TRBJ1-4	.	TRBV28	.	TGTGCCAGCAGTTTAGAGACAGTGAATGAAAAACTGTTTTTT	CASSLETVNEKLFF
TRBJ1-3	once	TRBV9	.	TGTGCCAGCAGCCCCCGCGGGGATGGAAACACCATATATTTT	CASSPRGDGNTIYF
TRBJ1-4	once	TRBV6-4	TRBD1	TGTGCCAACAAGGACAGGGTTCTTGGAAAACTGTTTTTT	CANKDRVLGKLFF
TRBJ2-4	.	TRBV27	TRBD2	TGTGCCAGCAGTTTATCGACTAGCGGTGCCAAAAACATTCAGTACTTC	CASSLSTSGAKNIQYF
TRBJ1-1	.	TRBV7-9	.	TGTGCCAGCAGCTTAATGGGGACAAGGGCTGAAGCTTTCTTT	CASSLMGTRAEAFF
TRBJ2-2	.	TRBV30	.	TGTGCCTGGAGAGAATCTAGGGGTGTGCTGTTTTTT	CAWRESRGVLFF
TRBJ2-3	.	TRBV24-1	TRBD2	TGTGCCACCAGTAGGGCTAGCGGGGGGTCAGATACGCAGTATTTT	CATSRASGGSDTQYF
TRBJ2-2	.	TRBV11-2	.	TGTGCCAGCAGCTCCCGGGGACGGACGAACACCGGGGAGCTGTTTTTT	CASSSRGRTNTGELFF
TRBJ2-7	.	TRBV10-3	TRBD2	TGTGCCATCAGTGACCGGGGGGGAAAGGGTAACGAGCAGTACTTC	CAISDRGGKGNEQYF
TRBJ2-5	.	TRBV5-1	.	TGCGCCAGCAGGGGAACAGGGCCGGTATCCCCCCAAGAGACCCAGTACTTC	CASRGTGPVSPQETQYF
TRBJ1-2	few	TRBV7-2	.	TGTGCCAGCAGCTTAGGACCCCGCGGAGTTGGCTATGGCTACACCTTC	CASSLGPRGVGYGYTF
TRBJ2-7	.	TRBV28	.	TGTGCCAGCAGTTCGTCCGGGACTCAACCTTACGAGCAGTACTTC	CASSSSGTQPYEQYF
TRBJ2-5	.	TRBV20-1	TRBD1	TGCAGAGCGACAGGGCAAGAGACCCAGTACTTC	CRATGQETQYF
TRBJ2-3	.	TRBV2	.	TGTGCCAGCAGTAGCGGAATGAACACAGATACGCAGTATTTT	CASSSGMNTDTQYF
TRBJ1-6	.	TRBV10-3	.	TGTGCCATCAGTGAGTCGGCGGACGGGAATTCACCCCTCCACTTT	CAISESADGNSPLHF
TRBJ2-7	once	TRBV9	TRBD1	TGTGCCAGCAGCTCGGGGACAGGGCCAGCCTACGAGCAGTACTTC	CASSSGTGPAYEQYF
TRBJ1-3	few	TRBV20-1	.	TGCAGTGCTAGATTTGGAAACACCATATATTTT	CSARFGNTIYF
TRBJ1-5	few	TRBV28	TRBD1	TGTGCCAGCAGCCGGACAGGGGGTCTGGGTCAGCCCCAGCATTTT	CASSRTGGLGQPQHF
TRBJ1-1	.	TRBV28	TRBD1	TGTGCCATTGCTGAGACAGGGGGCCTAATGAACACTGAAGCTTTCTTT	CAIAETGGLMNTEAFF